This TCR beta chain was documented in a study of shared clonotypes between healthy human individuals. Over several immunoSEQ plates, each subset's genomic DNA was distributed in even portions. Sequencing was performed with immunoSEQ multiplex PCR; in TCRdb, only in-frame clones are kept and a portion is missing. The sample gives about 2.1 million clones, roughly 95% of which show up once; around 1.8% is in the top ten. Comments on this clone: Antigen specificity is unknown.

Naive CD8 cells, CD45RO-negative and positively selected for CCR7, excluded terminally differentiated effector memory CD45RA+ cells. Donors were healthy HIV-negative adults without recent acute infections or vaccinations. Findings and limits, study-wide: Among non-shared clonotypes, generation probabilities were lower than among those shared by all four donors. The naive CD4 repertoires of a few donors were compared, and approximately 4.7% of clonotypes were shared.

The CDR3 spans 15 residues. V dropped 4 bases and J dropped 8; count of bases not matched to a gene: 6. CDR1 and CDR2 (germline): SGHTA, FQGNSA. V and J are TRBV7-2 and TRBJ2-1; the match to TRBD2 covers 12 bases. The sequence was collected from a man aged 18-30 years in good health. Some clones in this sample may be carry-over from other donors' samples. Input material: naive CD8+ T cells from PBMCs. The CDR3 DNA sequence: TGTGCCAGCAGCTCGACTAGCGGGAGATTCGATGAGCAGTTCTTC. This translates into CASSSTSGRFDEQFF.